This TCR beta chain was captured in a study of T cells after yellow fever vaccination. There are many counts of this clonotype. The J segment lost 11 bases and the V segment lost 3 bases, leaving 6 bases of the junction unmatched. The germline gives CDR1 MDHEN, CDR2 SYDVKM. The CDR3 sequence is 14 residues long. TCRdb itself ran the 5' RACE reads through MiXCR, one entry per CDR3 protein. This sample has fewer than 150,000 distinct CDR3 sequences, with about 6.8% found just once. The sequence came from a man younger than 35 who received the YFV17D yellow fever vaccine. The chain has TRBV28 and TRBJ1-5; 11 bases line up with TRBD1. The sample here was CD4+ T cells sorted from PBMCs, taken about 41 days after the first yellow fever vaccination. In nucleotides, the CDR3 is TGTGCCAGCAGTTTTTCGGGACAGGGGGTTGCCCAGCATTTT. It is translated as CASSFSGQGVAQHF.